What follows are 5 T cell receptor beta chains derived from one specimen sequenced in a study of Ad26.COV2.S vaccination and SARS-CoV-2 variants. Libraries were prepared by immunoSEQ multiplex PCR; TCRdb keeps only in-frame clonotypes and omits some of them. The sample lists hundreds of thousands of clones; approximately 85% were seen once. Treatment given: 15 to 20 received Ad26.COV2.S at low or high dose, single or two shots; 5 received placebo; per-sample allocation not given. The samples were gathered on day 63 after the first injection of vaccine or placebo. The sequencing here drew on peripheral blood, taken in a trial of Ad26.COV2.S vaccine versus placebo. The receptor source for this set is a person between 18 and 59 years old who received the Ad26.COV2.S COVID-19 vaccine or a placebo.

The J gene is TRBJ2-7, the V gene TRBV5-4; D call uncertain. V lost 4 bases, J lost 0 bases, and 11 bases lay in between. Germline V gene sequence: CDR1 SGHNT, CDR2 YYREEE (reference sequence). The CDR3 spans 14 residues. The CDR3 protein is CASSTTGTSYEQYF. The CDR3 DNA reads TGTGCCAGCAGCACCACGGGCACCTCCTACGAGCAGTACTTC.

V and J are TRBV15 and TRBJ1-3; D is ambiguous. With 7 bases removed from V and 4 bases from J, the gap between germline ends came to 11 bases. This CDR3 is built from 13 residues. The germline gives CDR1 LNHNV, CDR2 YYDKDF (reference sequence). The CDR3 bases are TGTGCCACCAACTTGGGTGCCGGAAACACCATATATTTT. Its translation: CATNLGAGNTIYF.

The rearrangement uses TRBV6-1 and TRBJ1-4; D is unresolved. The V and J ends lost 1 base and 8 bases respectively, with 8 bases between them. Per germline, CDR1 MNHNS and CDR2 SASEGT. This CDR3 is built from 13 residues. CDR3 sequence: CASSEGRKEKLFF. In DNA, the CDR3 is TGTGCCAGCAGTGAAGGGCGTAAGGAAAAACTGTTTTTT.

This clone has just one count. The CDR3 loop reads CASSSSFLRDPGWGTQYF. DNA of the CDR3: TGTGCCAGCAGTTCATCATTCCTCCGGGACCCCGGATGGGGGACCCAGTACTTC. The chain couples TRBV27 to TRBJ2-5; D might be TRBD1 or TRBD2, each matching 5 bases. Trimming took off 4 bases at V and 7 bases at J, with 28 bases between the two ends. CDR1 and CDR2 from the germline V gene are MNHEY and SMNVEV (reference sequence). The CDR3 is made up of 18 amino acids.

V gene TRBV19 combines with J gene TRBJ2-7, with 7 bases that match TRBD1. V lost 1 base to trimming and J lost 0 bases; unmatched junction nucleotides: 9. The CDR3 runs to 17 residues. Per the germline V gene, CDR1 is LNHDA and CDR2 is SQIVND (reference sequence). CDR3 DNA sequence: TGTGCCAGTAGTATAGGGGCCGGGACAGCAGACTCCTACGAGCAGTACTTC. Amino acid sequence: CASSIGAGTADSYEQYF.